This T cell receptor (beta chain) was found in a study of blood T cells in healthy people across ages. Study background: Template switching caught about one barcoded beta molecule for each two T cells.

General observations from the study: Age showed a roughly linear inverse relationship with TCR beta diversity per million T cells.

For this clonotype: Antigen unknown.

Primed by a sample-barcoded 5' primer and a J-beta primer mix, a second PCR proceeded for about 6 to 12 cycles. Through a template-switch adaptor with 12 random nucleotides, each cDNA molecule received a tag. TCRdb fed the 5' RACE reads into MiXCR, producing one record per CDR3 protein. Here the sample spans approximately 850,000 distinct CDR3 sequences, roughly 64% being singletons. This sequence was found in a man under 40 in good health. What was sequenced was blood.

The CDR3 region has the DNA TGCAGCATTTCAAACGGGGGTTTCTATGGCTACACCTTC. Its protein product is CSISNGGFYGYTF. The chain links TRBV29-1 to TRBJ1-2, with a possible D match to TRBD1 (5 bases). CDR1 is SQVTM and CDR2 is ANQGSEA in the germline V gene. The length of the CDR3 is 13 residues. V was trimmed by 8 bases and J by 4 bases, leaving 17 bases between them.